This TCR beta chain was documented in a study of molecular identifiers for immune sequencing clone quantification. Bulk TCR libraries were made with methods that had been previously described and with listed TCR primers. MiXCR, applied by TCRdb to the PCR reads, yields one record per CDR3 protein. Among approximately 500,000 distinct CDR3 sequences listed, 20% to 25% were seen once. Whole-study findings and limits: Underestimation of highly expanded clone sizes could arise where identical TCR molecules share a barcode. Clones carrying above 20 RNA copies accounted for over 97% of effector molecules, under 1% in naive cells.

The CDR3 has 15 amino acids. Germline loops: CDR1 SGHRS, CDR2 YFSETQ. Trimming removed 4 bases from V and 3 bases from J; junction bases left unmatched: 9. This clonotype was counted ten times or more. Its antigen is as yet unknown. Specimen: naive CD8+ T cells from blood, with Jurkat cell RNA spiked in. Described subset: FACS-sorted CD8+CD4-CCR7+CD45RA+ naive T cells. The receptor comes from a human donor in good health. Some libraries in this study had Jurkat cell RNA spiked in. The chain joins TRBV5-1 to TRBJ2-7; 8 nucleotides match TRBD1. CDR3: CASSGMTGVSYEQYF. The CDR3 nucleotides are TGCGCCAGCAGCGGAATGACAGGGGTGAGCTACGAGCAGTACTTC.